This T cell receptor beta chain was obtained from a study of cytomegalovirus exposure and HLA in healthy donors. The germline CDR1 and CDR2 sequences are MNHEY and SVGAGI. CDR3 size: 14 residues. V dropped 5 bases and J dropped 2 bases, with 11 bases sitting between them. The repertoire was sequenced with immunoSEQ multiplex PCR; TCRdb's copy has only in-frame clones and lacks some. Of some 290,000 clones detected, 88% appear once; the ten largest clones hold around 0.96%. Findings of the study overall: Reports showed the classifier diagnosing cytomegalovirus status with high specificity and sensitivity.

To note about this clone: Its antigen is as yet unknown.

The chain links TRBV6-5 to TRBJ2-3, with D possibly matching TRBD2 (5 bases). This TCR was recovered from a man aged 25 to 40 in good health and CMV-seronegative. The sample consisted of PBMCs. The CDR3 spells CASSQLGSTDTQYF. CDR3 in DNA: TGTGCCAGCAGTCAACTAGGATCCACAGATACGCAGTATTTT.